The clone carrying this T cell receptor (beta chain) was found a few times. The data stem from a study of blood T cell repertoires in COVID-19. Study summary: Researchers got acute and convalescent COVID-19 samples from the United States, Italy and Spain. Sources were T cells, B-cell-depleted T cells, or PBMCs; the material itself was cDNA or gDNA.

In the study's own analysis: The authors estimated nucleated cell counts from reference gene primer amplification. Assay: immunoSEQ multiplex PCR; the TCRdb copy retains only in-frame clones and omits some. The D gene and trimming were derived from the DNA, and the V and J assignments and clone size from that table. The table lists around 180,000 clones, about 90% of them singletons. The CDR3 loop spans 14 amino acids. Germline lookup yields CDR1 MNHEY and CDR2 SVGEGT. The V and J ends lost 0 bases and 8 bases respectively, with 10 bases between them. The chain employs TRBV6-2 or TRBV6-3 and TRBJ1-4; D not resolved. The receptor was derived from a man in his 70s with active or convalescent COVID-19. Sequences were obtained from peripheral blood. The CDR3: CASSYSSKSEKLFF. As DNA, the CDR3 is TGTGCCAGCAGTTACTCGTCTAAGTCCGAAAAACTGTTTTTT.